These 3 T cell receptor beta chains came from one sample sequenced in a study of regulatory T cells in long-lasting Graves disease. Both iRepertoire HTBI primers and Arm-PCR of CDR3 regions were used to build the TCR beta libraries. From the multiplex PCR reads, TCRdb called clonotypes with MiXCR, one entry per CDR3 protein. The sample consists of some 340,000 distinct CDR3 sequences, 10% to 15% of them appearing once. Time point noted: newly diagnosed GD, antithyroid drugs for less than 3 months. Construction of the TCR library relied on RNA isolated from PBMCs. This sample was shared with a second study, whose subject was T cells in Graves' hyperthyroidism and ophthalmopathy.

Sequencing used peripheral blood mononuclear cells (PBMCs), obtained at new diagnosis, from a patient treated with antithyroid drugs. These receptors all come from a woman in her late teens or twenties with Graves disease.

The chain's CDR3 is CASSYRGSSEGYTF. The CDR3, as DNA: TGTGCCAGCAGCTATCGGGGTTCATCGGAAGGCTACACCTTC. The genes are TRBV5-5 and TRBJ1-2, with no clear D. The CDR3 totals 14 residues. Trimming took 3 bases from V and 8 from J, leaving 17 bases between them. Germline V gene sequence: CDR1 SGHKS, CDR2 YYEKEE (reference sequence).

This clonotype appeared many times. The V gene is TRBV27, the J gene TRBJ2-1; 13 bases map to TRBD2. J lost 12 bases, V lost 4 bases, and 18 bases had no gene match. CDR3 length: 18 amino acids. Germline CDR1 and CDR2: MNHEY and SMNVEV (reference sequence). The CDR3 DNA reads as TGTGCCAGCAGTTCCCCCCCGACTATTGGACTAGCGGGAGACGGGCAGTTCTTC. It encodes CASSSPPTIGLAGDGQFF.

The table lists this clonotype with many counts. The genes are TRBV27 and TRBJ2-5; TRBD2 might be the D (6 bases). The germline gives CDR1 MNHEY, CDR2 SMNVEV (reference sequence). This CDR3 contains 13 residues. Trimming removed 8 bases at V and 3 bases at J, with 13 bases between. The CDR3 sequence is CASRDTGEETQYF. DNA of the CDR3: TGTGCCAGCCGCGACACGGGGGAAGAGACCCAGTACTTC.